This T cell receptor (beta chain) was obtained from a study of cytomegalovirus exposure and HLA in healthy donors. On this clone: The antigen is undetermined.

General observations from the study: The listing of 150 to 200 TCR beta chains classed them as cytomegalovirus-associated.

Sequencing was performed with immunoSEQ multiplex PCR; in TCRdb, only in-frame clones are kept and a portion is missing. The sample shows around 80,000 clones, around 95% of them seen only once. Trimming cost V 4 bases and J 5 bases; bases outside gene matches: 14. CDR1 and CDR2 from the germline V gene are LNHNV and YYDKDF (reference sequence). The CDR3 is made up of 18 amino acids. This receptor was identified in a woman younger than 30 in good health and CMV-seronegative. V gene TRBV15 combines with J gene TRBJ1-1; 12 nucleotides match TRBD1. The sample comprised PBMCs. CDR3 in amino acids: CATSKLTPGQGARTEAFF. The DNA for the CDR3 is TGTGCCACCAGCAAACTGACTCCGGGACAGGGGGCGCGGACTGAAGCTTTCTTT.